The 2 T cell receptor beta chains below all came from one sample that was sequenced in a study of patients and donors after allogeneic stem cell transplantation. TCRdb re-called the RT-PCR reads through MiXCR, storing one row per CDR3 protein. The table shows approximately 150,000 distinct CDR3 sequences, with over 30% occurring only once. Source material: blood, either unsorted or a sorted T cell fraction (not recorded which). Every receptor here comes from a human donor who was either an allogeneic HSCT recipient or a stem cell or donor lymphocyte infusion donor (not recorded which). It is not recorded whose cells these are; they may come from a transplant donor.

Only a few counts were recorded for this clonotype. This sequence joins TRBV6-5 and TRBJ1-4, with D hard to call. CDR3 length: 13 amino acids. The germline V gene has CDR1 MNHEY and CDR2 SVGAGI. Trimming left V 5 bases short and J 8 bases short, with 12 bases between. CDR3 DNA sequence: TGTGCCAGCAGTCGAACCCCTTGGGAAAAACTGTTTTTT. Its translation: CASSRTPWEKLFF.

This clonotype was detected many times. This chain uses TRBV10-3 with TRBJ1-4; D unresolved. The germline gives CDR1 ENHRY, CDR2 SYGVKD. V was cut by 0 bases and J by 0 bases, with 8 bases left in between. The CDR3 extends over 16 amino acids. The CDR3 region is CAISESRSSTNEKLFF. CDR3 bases: TGTGCCATCAGTGAGTCCCGTTCCTCAACTAATGAAAAACTGTTTTTT.